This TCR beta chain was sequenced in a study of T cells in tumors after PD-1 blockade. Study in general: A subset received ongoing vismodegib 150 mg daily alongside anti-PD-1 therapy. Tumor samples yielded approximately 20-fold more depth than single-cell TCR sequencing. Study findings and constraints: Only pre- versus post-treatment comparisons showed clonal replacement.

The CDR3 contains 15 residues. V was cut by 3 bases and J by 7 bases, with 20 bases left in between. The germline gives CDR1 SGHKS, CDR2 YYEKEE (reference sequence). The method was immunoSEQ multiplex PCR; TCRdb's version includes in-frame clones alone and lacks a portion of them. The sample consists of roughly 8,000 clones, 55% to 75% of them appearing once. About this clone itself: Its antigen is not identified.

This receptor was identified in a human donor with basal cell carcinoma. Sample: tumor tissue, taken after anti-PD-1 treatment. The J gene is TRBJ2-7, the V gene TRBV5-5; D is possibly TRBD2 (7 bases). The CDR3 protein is CASSSLGGRVDEQYF. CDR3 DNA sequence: TGTGCCAGCAGCTCCCTCGGGGGGCGCGTAGATGAGCAGTACTTC.